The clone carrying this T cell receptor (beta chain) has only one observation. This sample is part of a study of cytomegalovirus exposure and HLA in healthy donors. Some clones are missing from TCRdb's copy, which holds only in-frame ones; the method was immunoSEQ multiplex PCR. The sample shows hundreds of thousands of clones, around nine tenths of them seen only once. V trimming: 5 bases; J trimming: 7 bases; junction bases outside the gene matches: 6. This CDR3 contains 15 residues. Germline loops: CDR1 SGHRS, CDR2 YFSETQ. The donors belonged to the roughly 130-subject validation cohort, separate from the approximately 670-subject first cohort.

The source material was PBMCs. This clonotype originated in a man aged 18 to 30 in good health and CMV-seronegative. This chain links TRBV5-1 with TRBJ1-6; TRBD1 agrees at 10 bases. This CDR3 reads CASSTGQGGNSPLHF. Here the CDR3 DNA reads TGCGCCAGCAGTACCGGACAGGGGGGGAATTCACCCCTCCACTTT.